These 14 T cell receptor beta chains were all obtained from the same sample, sequenced in a study of CD8 T cells in Susac syndrome. Random-hexamer reverse transcription was applied to roughly 0.5 to 1 ug RNA. TCRdb ran MiXCR on the immunoSEQ multiplex PCR reads and lists one entry per CDR3 protein. The table lists some 170,000 distinct CDR3 sequences, approximately 94% of them singletons, with 0.1% in the top ten. The specimen sequenced was CD4+ T cells from PBMCs. The receptors shown here come from a human donor in good health.

V is TRBV20-1 and J is TRBJ2-7; 10 nucleotides match TRBD2. V gave up 3 bases and J gave up 7 bases; unmatched junction bases: 9. This CDR3 has 14 residues. Germline V gene data show CDR1 as DFQATT and CDR2 as SNEGSKA (reference sequence). The CDR3 bases are TGCAGTGCTAGCCGCCTAGCGGGAGAGGGAGAGCAGTACTTC. Translating it yields CSASRLAGEGEQYF.

This chain joins TRBV30 and TRBJ1-5; TRBD1 is a possible D gene (6 bases). V gave up 3 bases and J gave up 1 base, with 10 bases separating them. Germline-derived CDR1 and CDR2 are GTSNPN and SVGIG (reference sequence). The CDR3 runs 14 residues. This CDR3 reads CAWSGRGSNQPQHF. The CDR3 DNA reads TGTGCCTGGAGCGGGAGGGGGAGCAATCAGCCCCAGCATTTT.

The chain uses TRBV20-1 and TRBJ1-1; unclear D gene. The CDR3 extends over 14 amino acids. CDR1 and CDR2 from the germline V gene are DFQATT and SNEGSKA (reference sequence). V lost 2 bases and J 0 bases, leaving 10 bases between the germline ends. The CDR3 is CSARQPPMNTEAFF. The DNA of the CDR3 is TGCAGTGCTAGACAGCCCCCTATGAACACTGAAGCTTTCTTT.

The CDR3 DNA sequence: TGTGCCTGGAGTGTACACGACGGGTACAATGAGCAGTTCTTC. This encodes CAWSVHDGYNEQFF. V and J are TRBV30 and TRBJ2-1; no clear D. CDR1 and CDR2 (germline): GTSNPN, SVGIG (reference sequence). This CDR3 has 14 residues. The germline V and J ends were trimmed by 0 bases and 4 bases, with 10 bases remaining between them.

The chain carries TRBV9 and TRBJ2-1; 11 positions match TRBD2. This CDR3 is 15 amino acids long. V lost 2 bases and J lost 8; bases outside the gene matches: 6. Germline V gene sequence: CDR1 SGDLS, CDR2 YYNGEE. CDR3: CASSVVAGGPHEQFF. DNA for the CDR3: TGTGCCAGCAGCGTCGTAGCGGGAGGGCCCCATGAGCAGTTCTTC.

This sequence joins TRBV29-1 and TRBJ2-3; 12 bases are a match to TRBD2. Per germline, CDR1 SQVTM and CDR2 ANQGSEA. This CDR3 has 16 amino acids. V was pared by 1 base and J by 1 base, with 3 bases of the junction left unmatched. The CDR3 sequence is CSVEASGRGGTDTQYF. For the CDR3, the DNA is TGCAGCGTTGAAGCTAGCGGGAGGGGGGGCACAGATACGCAGTATTTT.

V is TRBV28 and J is TRBJ1-4, with 9 bases fitting TRBD1. Germline loops: CDR1 MDHEN, CDR2 SYDVKM. The CDR3 is 15 residues long. Losses at the gene ends were 0 bases for V and 5 bases for J; bases not matched to a gene: 1. CDR3 in amino acids: CASSLWTGGNEKLFF. The CDR3, as DNA: TGTGCCAGCAGTTTATGGACAGGGGGAAATGAAAAACTGTTTTTT.

The chain carries TRBV3-1 and TRBJ2-6; D perhaps matches TRBD1 (6 bases). The CDR3 is made up of 15 amino acids. Trimming pared 1 base from V and 9 bases from J, leaving 13 bases between. Germline V gene sequence: CDR1 LGHDT, CDR2 YNNKEL (reference sequence). CDR3 in DNA: TGTGCCAGCAGCCAAGCAGGGGATGGTGGCAACGTCCTGACTTTC. Translated, it gives CASSQAGDGGNVLTF.

DNA for the CDR3: TGTGCCAGCAGCTTACTACAGGGAGGGCGCACAGATACGCAGTATTTT. Translation: CASSLLQGGRTDTQYF. The chain carries TRBV7-3 and TRBJ2-3, with D possibly being TRBD2 (7 bases). Germline V gene lookup returns CDR1 SGHTA and CDR2 FQGTGA. V lost 2 bases and J 1 base, leaving 13 bases between the germline ends. The CDR3 is 16 amino acids.

V and J are TRBV27 and TRBJ2-7; 7 positions match TRBD2. The CDR3 totals 13 residues. J was trimmed by 3 bases and V by 8 bases; bases with no gene match: 7. Germline values: CDR1 MNHEY, CDR2 SMNVEV (reference sequence). CDR3 DNA sequence: TGTGCCAGCCGGGCTAGCGGAGGCTACGAGCAGTACTTC. As protein: CASRASGGYEQYF.

The chain combines TRBV29-1 with TRBJ1-2; tentatively, D is TRBD1 (6 bases). CDR1 and CDR2 from the germline V gene are SQVTM and ANQGSEA. The V and J ends lost 4 bases and 3 bases respectively, with 12 bases between them. The CDR3 covers 13 residues. DNA for the CDR3: TGCAGCGTTGTGAGGACAGCCCACTATGGCTACACCTTC. Its translation: CSVVRTAHYGYTF.

The chain recombines TRBV12-3 or TRBV12-4 with TRBJ2-5; 7 bases agree with TRBD2. The J segment lost 5 bases and the V segment lost 0 bases, leaving 3 bases of the junction unmatched. The CDR3 is 14 residues long. CDR3 DNA sequence: TGTGCCAGCAGTTTAGCGTTGGGGGGGGAGACCCAGTACTTC. This encodes CASSLALGGETQYF.

This chain uses TRBV11-2 with TRBJ2-7; D unresolved. V lost 4 bases to trimming and J lost 0 bases, with 16 bases between them. Germline CDR1 and CDR2: SGHAT and FQNNGV. There are 16 residues in the CDR3. The CDR3 DNA follows: TGTGCCAGCAGCTCCCCCGGCGGCGGACCCTCCTACGAGCAGTACTTC. Translation gives CASSSPGGGPSYEQYF.

CDR3 sequence (DNA): TGCAGCGTTGAAGATCGGGCAGGGGGCAGGTACGAGCAGTACTTC. Protein sequence: CSVEDRAGGRYEQYF. The rearrangement uses TRBV29-1 and TRBJ2-7, with 8 bases matching TRBD1. The V and J ends lost 0 bases and 4 bases, in that order; junction bases with no gene match: 8. CDR3 length equals 15 residues. Per the germline V gene, CDR1 is SQVTM and CDR2 is ANQGSEA.